The rows below give T cell receptor beta chains drawn from one sample of a study of T cells in Graves' hyperthyroidism and ophthalmopathy. TCRdb independently ran MiXCR on the multiplex PCR reads; one entry per CDR3 protein. The table records approximately 400,000 distinct CDR3 sequences, less than 20% of them present only once. Sample: blood. These receptors were obtained from a woman in her late teens or twenties with Graves' hyperthyroidism that later progressed to Graves' ophthalmopathy. Both conserved end residues are part of each CDR3. The D gene is left open where the match is weak. Size tells how often a clone was seen (once, few, many) or the class of an expanded clone, and some rows leave it out.

TRBJ2-7	TRBV28	TRBD1	many	CASSPGTGEYEQYF	TGTGCCAGCAGCCCCGGGACAGGAGAATACGAGCAGTACTTC
TRBJ1-2	TRBV6-1	NA	few	CASRETDAYYGYTF	TGTGCCAGCAGGGAGACGGACGCGTACTATGGCTACACCTTC
TRBJ2-1	TRBV19	TRBD2	few	CASSRLAGGSYNEQFF	TGTGCCAGTAGCAGACTAGCGGGTGGGTCCTACAATGAGCAGTTCTTC
TRBJ2-1	TRBV3-1	NA	many	CASSLIFDEQFF	TGTGCCAGCAGCCTTATCTTCGATGAGCAGTTCTTC
TRBJ2-5	TRBV10-3	TRBD2	NA	CAISDLVGRVQETQYF	TGTGCCATCAGTGATCTGGTCGGGAGGGTACAAGAGACCCAGTACTTC
TRBJ1-4	TRBV3-1	NA	few	CASSQVPQLTHTNEKLFF	TGTGCCAGCAGCCAAGTCCCACAATTGACGCACACTAATGAAAAACTGTTTTTT
TRBJ2-1	TRBV12-3/TRBV12-4	TRBD2	many	CASSLVQRGTSGGHSYNEQFF	TGTGCCAGCAGTTTGGTTCAGCGTGGGACTAGCGGGGGCCACTCCTACAATGAGCAGTTCTTC
TRBJ2-7	TRBV2	NA	many	CASRSTPALPYEQYF	TGTGCCAGCAGGTCGACGCCGGCTCTCCCCTACGAGCAGTACTTC
TRBJ2-1	TRBV20-1	TRBD2	many	CSARRTSGVNEQFF	TGCAGTGCAAGGAGGACTAGCGGGGTTAATGAGCAGTTCTTC
TRBJ2-4	TRBV7-8	NA	many	CASSLEGMQGKNIQYF	TGTGCCAGCAGCTTAGAGGGAATGCAGGGTAAAAACATTCAGTACTTC
TRBJ1-1	TRBV25-1	NA	few	CASCCRAMNTEAFF	TGTGCCAGCTGCTGCAGGGCTATGAACACTGAAGCTTTCTTT
TRBJ2-2	TRBV29-1	NA	few	CSVSGTNTGELFF	TGCAGCGTCTCCGGGACTAACACCGGGGAGCTGTTTTTT
TRBJ2-1	TRBV15	NA	NA	CATSRVGVGEQFF	TGTGCCACCAGCAGAGTAGGGGTTGGTGAGCAGTTCTTC
TRBJ2-2	TRBV12-3/TRBV12-4	NA	many	CASSLTPGHANTGELFF	TGTGCCAGCAGTCTTACCCCGGGACACGCGAACACCGGGGAGCTGTTTTTT
TRBJ1-1	TRBV28	TRBD1	NA	CASSLPEKGAGILDTEAFF	TGTGCCAGCAGTTTACCCGAAAAGGGGGCGGGAATTTTGGACACTGAAGCTTTCTTT
TRBJ1-1	TRBV20-1	NA	many	CSARSRVLGNTEAFF	TGCAGTGCTAGAAGCAGGGTGTTGGGAAACACTGAAGCTTTCTTT
TRBJ2-1	TRBV28	NA	many	CASSPGVGYNEQFF	TGTGCCAGCAGTCCGGGAGTGGGGTACAATGAGCAGTTCTTC
TRBJ1-1	TRBV7-9	NA	NA	CASSFKVGTEAFF	TGTGCCAGCAGCTTCAAGGTGGGCACTGAAGCTTTCTTT
TRBJ2-7	TRBV3-1	TRBD1	many	CASSPTGTGRDEQYF	TGTGCCAGCAGCCCGACCGGGACAGGGCGTGACGAGCAGTACTTC
TRBJ2-7	TRBV7-3	TRBD2	NA	CASSTVAGGPYEQYF	TGTGCCAGCAGCACCGTAGCGGGAGGACCCTACGAGCAGTACTTC
TRBJ2-1	TRBV30	NA	many	CAWSVSSSVNEQFF	TGTGCCTGGAGTGTAAGCTCCAGCGTGAATGAGCAGTTCTTC
TRBJ2-1	TRBV15	TRBD1	NA	CATSRNILGTGNEQFF	TGTGCCACCAGCAGAAACATTTTGGGGACAGGGAATGAGCAGTTCTTC
TRBJ1-1	TRBV2	TRBD1	many	CASSAGTGDSNTEAFF	TGTGCCAGCAGTGCCGGGACAGGGGACTCGAACACTGAAGCTTTCTTT
TRBJ2-7	TRBV28	NA	few	CASSNRPYEQYF	TGTGCCAGCAGTAACAGGCCCTACGAGCAGTACTTC
TRBJ2-1	TRBV5-1	NA	many	CASSLIQPDNEQFF	TGCGCCAGCAGCTTGATACAGCCAGACAATGAGCAGTTCTTC
TRBJ2-1	TRBV27	TRBD2	many	CASSAALAGPFYNEQFF	TGTGCCAGCAGTGCAGCCCTAGCGGGACCCTTTTACAATGAGCAGTTCTTC
TRBJ2-7	TRBV27	TRBD1	NA	CASQQGAGEQYF	TGTGCCAGCCAACAGGGGGCTGGCGAGCAGTACTTC
TRBJ2-7	TRBV7-6	NA	many	CASSPADVAYEQYF	TGTGCCAGCAGCCCCGCGGACGTAGCCTACGAGCAGTACTTC
TRBJ1-2	TRBV5-4	TRBD1	few	CASSIPGGGQNYGYTF	TGTGCCAGCAGCATCCCAGGGGGGGGTCAAAACTATGGCTACACCTTC
TRBJ2-1	TRBV28	NA	many	CASSPSGFDEQFF	TGTGCCAGCAGTCCCTCGGGGTTCGATGAGCAGTTCTTC
TRBJ2-7	TRBV4-3	NA	many	CASSQEARAYEQYF	TGCGCCAGCAGCCAAGAAGCCAGGGCTTACGAGCAGTACTTC
TRBJ2-2	TRBV7-9	NA	NA	CASSQRWSVNTGELFF	TGTGCCAGCAGCCAGCGATGGTCAGTGAACACCGGGGAGCTGTTTTTT
TRBJ2-6	TRBV20-1	NA	many	CSAPRGSGANVLTF	TGCAGTGCTCCCCGGGGCTCTGGGGCCAACGTCCTGACTTTC